This T cell receptor (beta chain) is drawn from a study of blood T cell repertoires in COVID-19. Measured with immunoSEQ multiplex PCR; TCRdb has only the in-frame clones, and not every one. This table has roughly 260,000 clones, 65% to 85% appearing once. J lost 9 bases, V lost 4 bases, and 12 bases had no gene match. This CDR3 has 15 residues. Germline CDR1 is SGHNT and CDR2 is YYREEE (reference sequence). This chain links TRBV5-4 with TRBJ1-5; TRBD1 aligns across 8 bases. This TCR was sampled from a woman in her thirties or forties with active or convalescent COVID-19. The sequencing sample was made of peripheral blood. CDR3 sequence reads: CASSLDREQGGPQHF. For the CDR3, the DNA is TGTGCCAGCAGCCTGGACAGGGAGCAAGGTGGGCCCCAGCATTTT.